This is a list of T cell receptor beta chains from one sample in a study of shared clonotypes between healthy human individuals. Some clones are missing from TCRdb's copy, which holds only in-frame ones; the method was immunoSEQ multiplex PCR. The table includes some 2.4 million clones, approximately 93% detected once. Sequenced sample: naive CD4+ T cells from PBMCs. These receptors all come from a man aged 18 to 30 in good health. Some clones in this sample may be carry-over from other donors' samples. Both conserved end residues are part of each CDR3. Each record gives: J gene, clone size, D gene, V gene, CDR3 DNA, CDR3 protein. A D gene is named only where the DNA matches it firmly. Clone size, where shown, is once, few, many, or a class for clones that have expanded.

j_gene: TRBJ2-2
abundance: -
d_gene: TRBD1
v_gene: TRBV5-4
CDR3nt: TGTGCCATCTCGTTTGGACAGGGGTGGACCGGGGAGCTGTTTTTT
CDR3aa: CAISFGQGWTGELFF

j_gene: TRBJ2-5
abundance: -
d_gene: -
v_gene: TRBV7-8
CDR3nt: TGTGCCAGCAGCTTAAGGGCGGCAGGGGAATTAGAGACCCAGTACTTC
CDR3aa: CASSLRAAGELETQYF

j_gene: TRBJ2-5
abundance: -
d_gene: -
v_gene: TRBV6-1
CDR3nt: TGTGCCAGCAGTGAAACTAGCCTGGAGACCCAGTACTTC
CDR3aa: CASSETSLETQYF

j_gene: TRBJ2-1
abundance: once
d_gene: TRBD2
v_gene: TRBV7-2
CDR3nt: TGTGCCAGCAGCCCGACCATGGGGACTAGCTACAATGAGCAGTTCTTC
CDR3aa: CASSPTMGTSYNEQFF

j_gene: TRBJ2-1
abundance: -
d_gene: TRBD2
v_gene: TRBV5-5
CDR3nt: TGTGCCAGCTTAAGGGTAGGGACTAGTTACGATGAGCAGTTCTTC
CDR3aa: CASLRVGTSYDEQFF

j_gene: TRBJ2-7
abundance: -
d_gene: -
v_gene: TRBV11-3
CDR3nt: TGTGCCAGCAGCTTAAGAAGTTCAGGGTACTACGAGCAGTACTTC
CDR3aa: CASSLRSSGYYEQYF

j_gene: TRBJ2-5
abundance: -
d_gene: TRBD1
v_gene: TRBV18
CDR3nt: TGTGCCAGCTCACCACTAACAGGGGGTTCCGTGGAGACCCAGTACTTC
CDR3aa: CASSPLTGGSVETQYF

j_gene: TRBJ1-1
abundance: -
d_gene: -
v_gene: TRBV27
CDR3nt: TGTGCCAGCTGTCTTACTAGGGTCGGGGGTAACACTGAAGCTTTCTTT
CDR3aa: CASCLTRVGGNTEAFF

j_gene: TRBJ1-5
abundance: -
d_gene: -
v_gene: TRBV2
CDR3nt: TGTGCCAGCAGTGGTTCCGGGGGCATGGGGAGGGGAGGCCAGCCCCAGCATTTT
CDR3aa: CASSGSGGMGRGGQPQHF

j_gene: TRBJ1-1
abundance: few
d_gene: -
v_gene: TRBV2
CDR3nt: TGTGCCAGCAGCATCGACAAAAGCACTGAAGCTTTCTTT
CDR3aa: CASSIDKSTEAFF

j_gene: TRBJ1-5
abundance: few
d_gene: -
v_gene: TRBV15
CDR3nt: TGTGCCACCAGCAGAGATCCAGGGAATAGCAATCAGCCCCAGCATTTT
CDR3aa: CATSRDPGNSNQPQHF

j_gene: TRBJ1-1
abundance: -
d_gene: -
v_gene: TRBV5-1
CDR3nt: TGCGCCAGCAGCTTGGATCCCCAGAACACTGAAGCTTTCTTT
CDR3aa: CASSLDPQNTEAFF

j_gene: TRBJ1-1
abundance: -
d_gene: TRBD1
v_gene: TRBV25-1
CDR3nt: TGTGCCAGCAGTGAGGACAGGGGGCGATTGAACACTGAAGCTTTCTTT
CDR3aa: CASSEDRGRLNTEAFF

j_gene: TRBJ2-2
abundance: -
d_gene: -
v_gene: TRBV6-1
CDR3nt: TGTGCCAGCAGTGATTTTGGGGGCTCGGTTCCCGGGGAGCTGTTTTTT
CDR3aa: CASSDFGGSVPGELFF

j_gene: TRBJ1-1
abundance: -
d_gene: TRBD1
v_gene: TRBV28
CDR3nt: TGTGCCAGCAGCCCCAGGGGGATGAACACTGAAGCTTTCTTT
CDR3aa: CASSPRGMNTEAFF

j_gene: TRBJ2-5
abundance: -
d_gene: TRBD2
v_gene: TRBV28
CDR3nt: TGTGCCAGCGAACTAGCGGGAGGAGGGAAGACCCAGTACTTC
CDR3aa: CASELAGGGKTQYF

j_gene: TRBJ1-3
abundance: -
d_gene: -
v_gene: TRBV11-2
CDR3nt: TGTGCCAGCAGCCCGGGGACGGGCTCTGGAAACACCATATATTTT
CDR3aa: CASSPGTGSGNTIYF

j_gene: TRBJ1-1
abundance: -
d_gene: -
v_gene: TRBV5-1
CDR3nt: TGCGCCAGCAGCTTGGGAGGCCAGAACACTGAAGCTTTCTTT
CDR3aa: CASSLGGQNTEAFF

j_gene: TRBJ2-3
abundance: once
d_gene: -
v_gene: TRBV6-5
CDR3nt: TGTGCCAGCAGTACCCCTGGGGGCACAGATACGCAGTATTTT
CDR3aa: CASSTPGGTDTQYF

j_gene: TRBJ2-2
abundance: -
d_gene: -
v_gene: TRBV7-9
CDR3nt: TGTGCCAGCAGCTTATCTAGCAACACCGGGGAGCTGTTTTTT
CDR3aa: CASSLSSNTGELFF

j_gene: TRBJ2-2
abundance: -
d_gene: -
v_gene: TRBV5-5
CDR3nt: TGTGCCAGCAGCGTGGCCCTAGCCGCGAACACCGGGGAGCTGTTTTTT
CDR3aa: CASSVALAANTGELFF

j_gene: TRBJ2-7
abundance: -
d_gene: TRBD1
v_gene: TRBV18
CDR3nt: TGTGCCAGCTCACCGACAGGGAATCCCTACGAGCAGTACTTC
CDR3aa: CASSPTGNPYEQYF

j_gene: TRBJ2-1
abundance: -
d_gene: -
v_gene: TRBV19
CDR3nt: TGTGCCAGTAAATCCGGAGCTTTCGGGGCGCCCAATGAGCAGTTCTTC
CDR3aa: CASKSGAFGAPNEQFF

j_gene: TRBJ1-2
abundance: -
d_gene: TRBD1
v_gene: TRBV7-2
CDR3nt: TGTGCCAGCAGGCCTGCTGGGGACAGGGCTGGCTACACCTTC
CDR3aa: CASRPAGDRAGYTF

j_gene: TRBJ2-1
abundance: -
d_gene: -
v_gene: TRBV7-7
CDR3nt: TGTGCCAGCAGCCAGGAGCTAGCCTCCTACAATGAGCAGTTCTTC
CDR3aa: CASSQELASYNEQFF

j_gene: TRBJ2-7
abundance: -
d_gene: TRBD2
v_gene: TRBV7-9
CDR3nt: TGTGCCAGCAGCCGAGGACACCTAGCGGGAGAGCCCTACGAGCAGTACTTC
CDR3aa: CASSRGHLAGEPYEQYF

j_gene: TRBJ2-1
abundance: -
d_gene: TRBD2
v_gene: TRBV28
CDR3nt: TGTGCCAGCAGTCCCCCTAGCGGGAGGGGCACTGAGCAGTTCTTC
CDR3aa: CASSPPSGRGTEQFF